This T cell receptor (beta chain) was profiled in a study of cytomegalovirus exposure and HLA in healthy donors. PCR primers comprised 60 Vbeta and 13 Jbeta primers. The method was immunoSEQ multiplex PCR; TCRdb's version includes in-frame clones alone and lacks a portion of them. The table has some 160,000 clones, roughly 76% seen once. With respect to this clone: Its matching antigen is unknown.

V trimming: 0 bases; J trimming: 1 base; junction bases outside the gene matches: 1. Germline CDR1 MNHEY, CDR2 SVGAGI. The CDR3 extends over 15 amino acids. Study observations and caveats: A later analysis showed HLA-associated TCR beta chains outstripping equally common others in clonal expansion. A later analysis found TCR association rates differed by HLA locus, highest for DRB1 and lowest for HLA-C.

Material for sequencing was PBMCs. The receptor was isolated from a male donor in good health and CMV-seronegative. The V gene is TRBV6-5, the J gene TRBJ1-1; TRBD1 aligns across 8 bases. CDR3 in DNA: TGTGCCAGCAGTTACTCCCAGGGGGCGAACACTGAAGCTTTCTTT. Translating gives CASSYSQGANTEAFF.